Included here is one T cell receptor (beta chain) sequence, with context. The CDR3 spans 15 residues. CDR1 and CDR2 from the germline V gene are SGHRS and YFSETQ. The V gene lost 3 bases and the J gene lost 3 bases, with 13 bases spanning the gap. The sample comes from a study of OX40 agonist ivuxolimab in advanced cancers. Study-wide context: Partial responses were observed in three patients, of whom one had hepatocellular carcinoma and two had cutaneous melanoma.

The protocol was immunoSEQ multiplex PCR, while the TCRdb copy is restricted to in-frame clones and leaves out a portion. The sample yields over 45,000 clones, around 88% seen once. The clonotype originates from an adult with an advanced solid tumor such as melanoma, head and neck, liver or kidney cancer. The material was CD4+ or CD8+ T cells sorted from blood, obtained in a trial of the OX40 agonist ivuxolimab. This rearrangement joins TRBV5-1 to TRBJ1-5; TRBD1 might be the D (5 bases). CDR3: CASSSSTEVNQPQHF. The CDR3 DNA reads as TGCGCCAGCAGCTCCTCGACAGAAGTCAATCAGCCCCAGCATTTT. Filled out from reference TRBV5-1 and TRBJ1-5, the complete variable domain reads KAGVTQTPRYLIKTRGQQVTLSCSPISGHRSVSWYQQTPGQGLQFLFEYFSETQRNKGNFPGRFSGRQFSNSRSEMNVSTLELGDSALYLCASSSSTEVNQPQHFGDGTRLSIL.